The 32 T cell receptor beta chains below come from one sample, sequenced in a study of cytomegalovirus exposure and HLA in healthy donors (dated by TCRdb to about 2017). Library preparation used the immunoSEQ multiplex PCR assay. TCRdb mirrors the immuneACCESS table, restricted to in-frame sequences. Some clones are absent from its copies; in checked studies, under half trace to an unresolved V gene, and the reason for the others is unknown. In all, the sample holds 90,000 to 120,000 clones, and nearly 97% of those were seen once. In total, the top ten clones hold 0.65% to 0.7% of the sample. The sequenced material came from PBMCs. These receptors all stem from a woman between 18 and 30 years old in good health and CMV-seronegative.

The chain recombines TRBV5-1 with TRBJ1-2; no clear D gene. V shed 1 base and J shed 6 bases, with 13 bases lying between them. The CDR3 contains 14 residues. CDR1 SGHRS and CDR2 YFSETQ come from the germline V gene. The CDR3 DNA sequence: TGCGCCAGCAGCTTGTTCTGGGAGGCGGATGGCTACACCTTC. Protein: CASSLFWEADGYTF. The full variable domain, with the rest looked up from reference TRBV5-1 and TRBJ1-2, is KAGVTQTPRYLIKTRGQQVTLSCSPISGHRSVSWYQQTPGQGLQFLFEYFSETQRNKGNFPGRFSGRQFSNSRSEMNVSTLELGDSALYLCASSLFWEADGYTFGSGTRLTVV.

V and J are TRBV7-9 and TRBJ2-1; TRBD2 matches at 7 bases. Germline CDR1 reads SEHNR; CDR2 reads FQNEAQ (reference sequence). V lost 4 bases to trimming and J lost 3 bases; unmatched junction nucleotides: 3. The CDR3 has 14 amino acids. CDR3 protein: CASSSGTNYNEQFF. In nucleotides, the CDR3 is TGTGCCAGCAGCTCCGGGACTAACTACAATGAGCAGTTCTTC.

The J gene is TRBJ2-5, the V gene TRBV19, with TRBD1 as a possible D gene (5 bases). CDR3 size: 15 residues. Germline CDR1 is LNHDA and CDR2 is SQIVND (reference sequence). The V end lost 6 bases, the J end lost 3 bases, and 17 bases lay between the germline ends. The chain's CDR3 is CASSPTTTGKETQYF. Written as DNA, the CDR3 is TGTGCCAGTAGCCCGACCACCACAGGAAAAGAGACCCAGTACTTC.

A single count supports this clone. This rearrangement joins TRBV2 to TRBJ1-5; a weak D match, TRBD1 (5 bases). Between the trimmed V and J ends, which lost 3 bases and 0 bases, there was a span of 9 bases. CDR3 length: 15 amino acids. Germline assignment: CDR1 SNHLY and CDR2 FYNNEI. This CDR3 is CASSDQGLSNQPQHF. CDR3 coding DNA: TGTGCCAGCAGTGATCAGGGACTTAGCAATCAGCCCCAGCATTTT.

This clone was recorded once. The chain's CDR3 is CASSLTGQGAGEAFF. DNA of the CDR3: TGTGCCAGCAGTTTAACGGGACAGGGGGCCGGTGAAGCTTTCTTT. The chain uses TRBV2 and TRBJ1-1; TRBD1 matches 12 bases. This CDR3 has 15 residues. Germline CDR1 is SNHLY and CDR2 is FYNNEI. The V segment lost 5 bases and the J segment 7 bases; nucleotides outside the gene matches: 8.

The DNA of the CDR3 is TGTGCCAGCAGTTTATACCCAGGACAGACCGTTAATGAAGCTTTCTTT. Its translation: CASSLYPGQTVNEAFF. The chain combines TRBV28 with TRBJ1-1; D perhaps matches TRBD1 (6 bases). The CDR3 runs to 16 residues. The germline V and J ends were trimmed by 1 base and 7 bases, with 19 bases remaining between them. Germline loops: CDR1 MDHEN, CDR2 SYDVKM.

V usage is TRBV28 and J usage is TRBJ1-2, with D maybe TRBD1 (5 bases). The V and J ends lost 4 bases and 5 bases respectively, with 17 bases between them. The CDR3 loop spans 15 amino acids. CDR1 MDHEN and CDR2 SYDVKM come from the germline V gene. The DNA of the CDR3 is TGTGCCAGCAGTTCAATAATGACAGCCTCTTATGGCTACACCTTC. It encodes CASSSIMTASYGYTF.

The V and J genes are TRBV30 and TRBJ2-3; the match to TRBD2 covers 10 bases. The germline gives CDR1 GTSNPN, CDR2 SVGIG (reference sequence). V shed 1 base and J 1 base; nucleotides not matched to a gene: 5. CDR3 length equals 16 residues. The DNA of the CDR3 is TGTGCCTGGAGTGACTTAGCGGGGGGACGCACAGATACGCAGTATTTT. Translated: CAWSDLAGGRTDTQYF.

The chain uses TRBV10-2 and TRBJ2-7, with TRBD2 matching over 9 bases. J was trimmed by 11 bases and V by 0 bases; bases with no gene match: 11. Germline-derived CDR1 and CDR2 are WSHSY and SAAADI. The CDR3 covers 15 residues. CDR3 in amino acids: CASSESGGGAAGEYF. The CDR3, as DNA: TGCGCCAGCAGTGAGTCTGGCGGGGGGGCCGCGGGGGAGTACTTC.

The chain links TRBV4-3 to TRBJ2-7, with D possibly being TRBD1 (5 bases). Germline V gene data show CDR1 as LGHNA and CDR2 as YSLEER. The CDR3 consists of 12 residues. V shed 4 bases and J shed 7 bases, with 11 bases lying between them. The CDR3 bases are TGCGCCAGCAGCCGATACAAGGGGGAGCAGTACTTC. Its translation: CASSRYKGEQYF.

This chain links TRBV10-3 with TRBJ1-6; D is unresolved. The ends were cut back, 7 bases at V and 6 bases at J, with 13 bases in the middle. Germline loops: CDR1 ENHRY, CDR2 SYGVKD. This CDR3 is 14 amino acids long. In DNA form, the CDR3 reads TGTGCCATCAAGGTCAGTGACACTAATTCACCCCTCCACTTT. Amino acids: CAIKVSDTNSPLHF.

DNA of the CDR3: TGCGCCAGCAGCTTGGACGGGGTGAACACCGGGGAGCTGTTTTTT. Its translation: CASSLDGVNTGELFF. The rearrangement uses TRBV5-1 and TRBJ2-2; a possible D gene is TRBD2 (5 bases). Germline assignment: CDR1 SGHRS and CDR2 YFSETQ. V was pared by 0 bases and J by 1 base, with 7 bases between. CDR3 length: 15 amino acids. Filled out from reference TRBV5-1 and TRBJ2-2, the complete variable domain reads KAGVTQTPRYLIKTRGQQVTLSCSPISGHRSVSWYQQTPGQGLQFLFEYFSETQRNKGNFPGRFSGRQFSNSRSEMNVSTLELGDSALYLCASSLDGVNTGELFFGEGSRLTVL.

The sample holds one count of this clone. This chain uses TRBV18 with TRBJ2-5; 7 nucleotides match TRBD2. The CDR3 length is 17 residues. Germline loops: CDR1 KGHSH, CDR2 LQKENI. The J segment lost 5 bases and the V segment lost 1 base, leaving 13 bases of the junction unmatched. CDR3 amino acids: CASSPLELAGALETQYF. DNA for the CDR3: TGTGCCAGCTCACCACTAGAATTAGCGGGCGCTCTGGAGACCCAGTACTTC. The full variable domain, with the rest looked up from reference TRBV18 and TRBJ2-5, is NAGVMQNPRHLVRRRGQEARLRCSPMKGHSHVYWYRQLPEEGLKFMVYLQKENIIDESGMPKERFSAEFPKEGPSILRIQQVVRGDSAAYFCASSPLELAGALETQYFGPGTRLLVL.

The V call is TRBV6-5, the J call TRBJ2-2, with unresolved D. V lost 6 bases, J lost 4 bases, and 6 bases lay in between. The CDR3 runs to 12 residues. Germline V gene sequence: CDR1 MNHEY, CDR2 SVGAGI. This chain's CDR3 is CASRFLTGELFF. The CDR3 DNA follows: TGTGCCAGCAGATTCCTCACCGGGGAGCTGTTTTTT.

This rearrangement joins TRBV4-2 to TRBJ1-2, with 9 bases aligning to TRBD1. With V trimmed by 4 bases and J by 2 bases, 5 bases remained unmatched. The CDR3 spans 15 residues. Germline V gene data show CDR1 as LGHNA and CDR2 as YNFKEQ. CDR3 sequence reads: CASSPGTGINYGYTF. The CDR3 DNA sequence: TGTGCCAGCAGCCCAGGGACAGGGATCAACTATGGCTACACCTTC.

The chain recombines TRBV30 with TRBJ2-1; 11 bases match TRBD2. CDR1 and CDR2 (germline): GTSNPN, SVGIG (reference sequence). With 3 bases clipped from V and 8 bases from J, the junction kept 9 bases outside the gene matches. The CDR3 totals 15 residues. The CDR3 DNA is TGTGCCTGGAGCGATACTAGCGGGGGCTGGGATGAGCAGTTCTTC. It is translated as CAWSDTSGGWDEQFF.

The rearrangement uses TRBV15 and TRBJ2-2, with 7 nucleotides matching TRBD1. The CDR3 totals 15 residues. Germline V CDR1 and CDR2: LNHNV, YYDKDF (reference sequence). V lost 3 bases, J lost 3 bases, and 4 bases stayed unmatched. The CDR3 spells CATSSRQGYTGELFF. The CDR3, as DNA: TGTGCCACCAGCAGTCGACAGGGATACACCGGGGAGCTGTTTTTT. Full variable domain (remainder filled in from reference TRBV15 and TRBJ2-2): DAMVIQNPRYQVTQFGKPVTLSCSQTLNHNVMYWYQQKSSQAPKLLFHYYDKDFNNEADTPDNFQSRRPNTSFCFLDIRSPGLGDTAMYLCATSSRQGYTGELFFGEGSRLTVL.

This clone occurred a few times. The chain links TRBV28 to TRBJ1-2; TRBD1 might be the D (6 bases). Per the germline V gene, CDR1 is MDHEN and CDR2 is SYDVKM. Trimming removed 4 bases from V and 4 bases from J, with 19 bases in between. This CDR3 contains 16 residues. The chain's CDR3 is CASSSPPPTGSYGYTF. In DNA, the CDR3 is TGTGCCAGCAGTTCCCCTCCTCCCACAGGGAGCTATGGCTACACCTTC.

This chain connects TRBV28 to TRBJ2-5, with D possibly TRBD1 on 6 matching bases. The CDR3 is made up of 13 amino acids. The germline V gene encodes CDR1 MDHEN and CDR2 SYDVKM. With 5 bases removed from V and 4 bases from J, the gap between germline ends came to 11 bases. CDR3 residues: CASSNTGRETQYF. CDR3 nucleotides: TGTGCCAGCAGTAACACAGGGAGAGAGACCCAGTACTTC.

The chain has TRBV7-8 and TRBJ1-1, with a weak D call TRBD1 (5 bases). CDR1 SGHVS and CDR2 FQNEAQ come from the germline V gene. The CDR3 runs to 14 residues. V was cut by 3 bases and J by 1 base, with 9 bases left in between. CDR3 in DNA: TGTGCCAGCAGCTTCAGGGTGGAGAACACTGAAGCTTTCTTT. Translated, it gives CASSFRVENTEAFF.

This sequence joins TRBV6-6 and TRBJ1-1; D unresolved. The CDR3 runs to 15 residues. Germline V gives CDR1 MNHNY, CDR2 SVGAGI (reference sequence). Trimming took 5 bases from V and 0 from J, leaving 13 bases between them. In DNA, the CDR3 is TGTGCCAGCAGTCAGTTCCCGGGAGTGAACACTGAAGCTTTCTTT. Its protein is CASSQFPGVNTEAFF.

The chain has TRBV28 and TRBJ2-7, with 7 bases fitting TRBD1. J gave up 4 bases and V 2 bases, and 5 bases lay outside the gene matches. Germline lookup yields CDR1 MDHEN and CDR2 SYDVKM. CDR3 size: 14 residues. CDR3 protein: CASSLRQGSYEQYF. In DNA form, the CDR3 reads TGTGCCAGCAGTTTACGACAGGGTAGTTACGAGCAGTACTTC.

The chain combines TRBV19 with TRBJ2-7; 8 bases line up with TRBD1. Germline CDR1 is LNHDA and CDR2 is SQIVND (reference sequence). The V segment lost 1 base and the J segment 6 bases; nucleotides outside the gene matches: 8. This CDR3 is 15 amino acids long. CDR3 loop: CASSIVSGGQGEQYF. The CDR3 coding sequence is TGTGCCAGTAGTATAGTTTCAGGGGGCCAAGGCGAGCAGTACTTC.

This clone was counted between two and nine times. The rearrangement uses TRBV5-8 and TRBJ1-6; weak D call: TRBD1 (5 bases). Germline CDR1 SGHTS, CDR2 YDEGEE. Trimming removed 5 bases at V and 7 bases at J, with 13 bases between. The CDR3 covers 14 residues. CDR3 nucleotides: TGTGCCAGCAGACTTGGGGGGAGGAATTCACCCCTCCACTTT. It encodes CASRLGGRNSPLHF.

The V call is TRBV25-1, the J call TRBJ2-1; D uncertain. CDR3 length: 11 amino acids. Germline lookup yields CDR1 MGHDK and CDR2 SYGVNS. V shed 4 bases and J shed 8 bases, with 6 bases lying between them. The DNA of the CDR3 is TGTGCCAGCAGTGTAGATCATGAGCAGTTCTTC. This codes for CASSVDHEQFF.

This chain connects TRBV6-5 to TRBJ2-7, with D possibly TRBD1 on 6 matching bases. Per germline, CDR1 MNHEY and CDR2 SVGAGI. Trimming removed 11 bases from V and 4 bases from J, with 18 bases in between. This CDR3 region has 13 residues. CDR3 sequence reads: CAVGTQGTYEQYF. Here the CDR3 DNA reads TGTGCCGTCGGAACACAGGGTACTTACGAGCAGTACTTC.

The chain recombines TRBV7-9 with TRBJ1-2, with TRBD1 matching 8 bases. From germline, CDR1 is SEHNR and CDR2 FQNEAQ (reference sequence). CDR3 length equals 15 residues. The V segment lost 5 bases and the J segment 4 bases; nucleotides outside the gene matches: 9. The CDR3 here is CASSHTGTGRYGYTF. Here the CDR3 DNA reads TGTGCCAGCAGCCACACCGGGACAGGACGCTATGGCTACACCTTC.

The rearrangement links TRBV7-8 to TRBJ2-4; TRBD1 agrees at 9 bases. Trimming took 4 bases from V and 9 from J; bases not matched to a gene: 19. This CDR3 is 18 amino acids long. The germline V gene has CDR1 SGHVS and CDR2 FQNEAQ. As DNA, the CDR3 is TGTGCCAGCAGCTCGGAGGTTCCACCCGGGACAGGGAAAGCCATTCAGTACTTC. Its protein is CASSSEVPPGTGKAIQYF.

V usage is TRBV9 and J usage is TRBJ2-1; D is possibly TRBD1 (5 bases). Trimming stripped 4 bases from V and 4 bases from J, with 9 bases between. Per germline, CDR1 SGDLS and CDR2 YYNGEE. The CDR3 is made up of 13 amino acids. CDR3 sequence reads: CASSSRQYNEQFF. In DNA, the CDR3 is TGTGCCAGCAGCTCCAGACAGTACAATGAGCAGTTCTTC.

V usage is TRBV4-3 and J usage is TRBJ2-2, with D possibly matching TRBD1 (6 bases). The length of the CDR3 is 17 residues. Per germline, CDR1 LGHNA and CDR2 YSLEER. Trimming cost V 3 bases and J 7 bases, with 21 bases left between them. The CDR3 region is CASSHYPTGSKGGELFF. The CDR3 DNA sequence: TGCGCCAGCAGCCATTATCCTACAGGGTCTAAAGGCGGGGAGCTGTTTTTT.

V and J are TRBV30 and TRBJ2-7; TRBD1 matches at 7 bases. Trimming took 3 bases from V and 0 from J; bases not matched to a gene: 8. The CDR3 extends over 15 amino acids. From germline, CDR1 is GTSNPN and CDR2 SVGIG (reference sequence). The CDR3 DNA reads TGTGCCTGGAGCGCAAGGGACAGCTACTCCTACGAGCAGTACTTC. It encodes CAWSARDSYSYEQYF. The full variable domain, with the rest looked up from reference TRBV30 and TRBJ2-7, is SQTIHQWPATLVQPVGSPLSLECTVEGTSNPNLYWYRQAAGRGLQLLFYSVGIGQISSEVPQNLSASRPQDRQFILSSKKLLLSDSGFYLCAWSARDSYSYEQYFGPGTRLTVT.

This clone was seen once. V and J are TRBV6-5 and TRBJ1-2, with 9 bases fitting TRBD1. Germline-derived CDR1 and CDR2 are MNHEY and SVGAGI. Germline trimming cut 4 bases from V and 6 bases from J; bases unmatched to any gene: 9. CDR3 length: 15 residues. Here the CDR3 DNA reads TGTGCCAGCAGTTTACAGGGGGCGCTGAGTAATGGCTACACCTTC. Translating gives CASSLQGALSNGYTF.